The 32 T cell receptor beta chains reported below all come from one sample, sequenced in a study of T cell responses to AZD1222 COVID-19 vaccine. Using immunoSEQ multiplex PCR, the repertoire was profiled, and TCRdb retains in-frame clones only, with some absent. The profile shows 92,000 or so clones, 70% to 90% of them singletons. The sequenced sample was peripheral blood, obtained on day 0 of AZD1222 vaccination. The source of these receptors is an adult in good health.

The gene calls are TRBV30 and TRBJ1-6, with TRBD1 as a possible D gene (6 bases). V dropped 6 bases and J dropped 7 bases, with 16 bases sitting between them. CDR1 GTSNPN and CDR2 SVGIG come from the germline V gene (reference sequence). The CDR3 is 14 amino acids. The CDR3 region is CACSQGIENSPLHF. The DNA of the CDR3 is TGTGCCTGTTCGCAGGGGATAGAGAATTCACCCCTCCACTTT.

The rearrangement links TRBV7-9 to TRBJ2-3; no clear D. V was trimmed by 1 base and J by 4 bases, leaving 9 bases between them. Germline CDR1 is SEHNR and CDR2 is FQNEAQ (reference sequence). This CDR3 comprises 14 residues. The CDR3 spells CASSLVLIADTQYF. CDR3 coding DNA: TGTGCCAGCAGCTTAGTTTTGATCGCAGATACGCAGTATTTT.

The chain links TRBV10-2 to TRBJ2-2, with D uncertain. The CDR3 totals 14 residues. In germline, CDR1 is WSHSY, CDR2 SAAADI. The V and J ends lost 7 bases and 1 base respectively, with 10 bases between them. CDR3 DNA sequence: TGCGCCAGCACTCGGGCAGGGAACACCGGGGAGCTGTTTTTT. Translated: CASTRAGNTGELFF.

V usage is TRBV15 and J usage is TRBJ2-7; D could derive from TRBD1 or TRBD2 (5 bases each). Germline V gives CDR1 LNHNV, CDR2 YYDKDF (reference sequence). Trimming stripped 0 bases from V and 4 bases from J, with 13 bases between. This CDR3 contains 15 residues. For the CDR3, the DNA is TGTGCCACCAGCAGAGATCTCCAGGGAGCGTACGAGCAGTACTTC. Its protein is CATSRDLQGAYEQYF.

The rearrangement uses TRBV5-1 and TRBJ1-6, with TRBD1 matching 10 bases. The germline V gene encodes CDR1 SGHRS and CDR2 YFSETQ. There are 14 residues in the CDR3. V shed 7 bases, J shed 8 bases, and the junction held 6 bases outside the gene matches. The CDR3 DNA reads TGCGCCAGCGCCCCAGGACAGGGGGATTCACCCCTCCACTTT. Its translation is CASAPGQGDSPLHF.

The chain has TRBV19 and TRBJ2-7; 9 nucleotides align to TRBD1. From germline, CDR1 is LNHDA and CDR2 SQIVND (reference sequence). This CDR3 comprises 15 residues. With V trimmed by 3 bases and J by 5 bases, 8 bases remained unmatched. This CDR3 reads CASSILDRGVDEQYF. The DNA for the CDR3 is TGTGCCAGTAGTATCTTGGACAGGGGTGTAGACGAGCAGTACTTC.

The V and J genes are TRBV7-2 and TRBJ1-6; possible D gene TRBD1, 5 bases. Trimming removed 9 bases at V and 7 bases at J, with 16 bases between. Germline V lookup: CDR1 SGHTA, CDR2 FQGNSA. The CDR3 spans 14 residues. Here the CDR3 reads CASGTGVGNSPLHF. Written as DNA, the CDR3 is TGTGCCAGTGGAACGGGGGTGGGGAATTCACCCCTCCACTTT.

This sequence joins TRBV19 and TRBJ1-2; 9 bases are shared with TRBD1. Germline lookup yields CDR1 LNHDA and CDR2 SQIVND (reference sequence). This CDR3 is built from 15 residues. V gave up 7 bases and J gave up 4 bases; unmatched junction bases: 10. The CDR3 loop is CASTEAGTGIYGYTF. Here the CDR3 DNA reads TGTGCCAGTACGGAGGCCGGGACAGGGATCTATGGCTACACCTTC.

Only one count was recorded for this clone. CDR3 nucleotide sequence: TGTGCCTCGGAACGAGGGAATTCACCCCTCCACTTT. Protein: CASERGNSPLHF. V gene TRBV30 combines with J gene TRBJ1-6; D gene unclear. Germline CDR1 is GTSNPN and CDR2 is SVGIG (reference sequence). The CDR3 contains 12 residues. V was trimmed by 7 bases and J by 7 bases, leaving 11 bases between them.

V is TRBV28 and J is TRBJ1-2, with 7 bases identical to TRBD1. The CDR3 has 14 amino acids. CDR1 and CDR2 from the germline V gene are MDHEN and SYDVKM. The V gene end was trimmed by 3 bases and the J gene end by 3 bases; junction bases not matched to a gene: 4. The CDR3 DNA is TGTGCCAGCAGTTTTCAAGGGGGCGACTATGGCTACACCTTC. Its protein product is CASSFQGGDYGYTF.

The gene calls are TRBV5-4 and TRBJ2-7, with 7 bases lining up with TRBD1. There are 15 residues in the CDR3. CDR1 and CDR2 from the germline V gene are SGHNT and YYREEE (reference sequence). Losses at the gene ends were 3 bases for V and 6 bases for J; bases not matched to a gene: 12. The CDR3 bases are TGTGCCAGCAGCTCCCCGGGACAGCGTACCACCGAGCAGTACTTC. Encoded protein: CASSSPGQRTTEQYF.

This clone was seen once. The chain has TRBV7-2 and TRBJ2-7; 11 bases line up with TRBD2. The CDR3 has 14 residues. Germline V gives CDR1 SGHTA, CDR2 FQGNSA. The trim removed 5 bases at V and 2 bases at J, leaving 2 bases unmatched. CDR3 sequence: CASSHSGGAYEQYF. CDR3 nucleotide sequence: TGTGCCAGCAGCCATAGCGGGGGGGCCTACGAGCAGTACTTC.

Regarding this clone: Distinct nucleotide sequences in the sample also encode this CDR3. The chain employs TRBV7-9 and TRBJ1-1; possible D gene TRBD1, 6 bases. The length of the CDR3 is 13 residues. Trimming removed 1 base from V and 4 bases from J, with 7 bases in between. Germline CDR1 and CDR2: SEHNR and FQNEAQ (reference sequence). CDR3 DNA sequence: TGTGCCAGCAGCTTAGAAGGGGGCACTGAAGCTTTCTTT. Translation gives CASSLEGGTEAFF.

The gene calls are TRBV5-1 and TRBJ1-4; D not resolved. The CDR3 totals 15 residues. The V and J ends lost 2 bases and 4 bases respectively, with 12 bases between them. Germline lookup yields CDR1 SGHRS and CDR2 YFSETQ. The CDR3 here is CASSLGTGLNEKLFF. CDR3 DNA sequence: TGCGCCAGCAGCTTAGGTACTGGGCTTAATGAAAAACTGTTTTTT.

The chain has TRBV7-2 and TRBJ2-4; D is perhaps TRBD1 (6 bases). The germline V gene has CDR1 SGHTA and CDR2 FQGNSA. The CDR3 covers 14 residues. Trimming pared 0 bases from V and 7 bases from J, leaving 10 bases between. CDR3: CASSLAGQGNIQYF. The CDR3 DNA reads TGTGCCAGCAGCTTAGCAGGCCAGGGGAACATTCAGTACTTC.

The chain recombines TRBV5-1 with TRBJ2-1, with TRBD2 matching 13 bases. The germline V gene encodes CDR1 SGHRS and CDR2 YFSETQ. The CDR3 loop spans 15 amino acids. The trim removed 4 bases at V and 9 bases at J, leaving 7 bases unmatched. Here the CDR3 reads CASSLRTSGGGEQFF. The CDR3 bases are TGCGCCAGCAGCCTCCGGACTAGCGGGGGTGGTGAGCAGTTCTTC.

The chain has TRBV5-1 and TRBJ2-1, with D tentatively TRBD2 (7 bases). Germline values: CDR1 SGHRS, CDR2 YFSETQ. The CDR3 consists of 14 residues. V lost 4 bases and J 5 bases, leaving 13 bases between the germline ends. The CDR3 DNA reads TGCGCCAGCAGCATCGGGGGGCGGGACAATGAGCAGTTCTTC. Translated, it gives CASSIGGRDNEQFF.

This sequence joins TRBV5-6 and TRBJ2-1; possible D gene TRBD1, 5 bases. Germline CDR1 reads SGHDT; CDR2 reads YYEEEE. The CDR3 runs 12 residues. Trimming removed 6 bases at V and 10 bases at J, with 14 bases between. CDR3: CASMGQGTEQFF. The CDR3 DNA reads TGTGCCAGCATGGGTCAGGGAACCGAGCAGTTCTTC.

V usage is TRBV19 and J usage is TRBJ1-1; D call uncertain. The CDR3 is made up of 15 amino acids. CDR1 is LNHDA and CDR2 is SQIVND in the germline V gene (reference sequence). V lost 3 bases and J 5 bases, leaving 16 bases between the germline ends. The CDR3 sequence: CASSMVSGLVTEAFF. In nucleotides, the CDR3 is TGTGCCAGTAGTATGGTTTCCGGGTTGGTTACTGAAGCTTTCTTT.

This clone appeared once. In DNA form, the CDR3 reads TGTGCCAGCAGCTTACCAGGGGCCTATGGAAACACCATATATTTT. Encoded protein: CASSLPGAYGNTIYF. The rearrangement uses TRBV7-2 and TRBJ1-3; TRBD1 might be the D (6 bases). The CDR3 extends over 15 amino acids. The V gene lost 2 bases and the J gene lost 3 bases, with 11 bases spanning the gap. Germline V CDR1 and CDR2: SGHTA, FQGNSA.

The chain couples TRBV15 to TRBJ1-2, with a tentative D call TRBD1 (6 bases). Germline CDR1 reads LNHNV; CDR2 reads YYDKDF (reference sequence). The CDR3 consists of 13 residues. V shed 6 bases and J shed 7 bases, with 15 bases lying between them. The DNA of the CDR3 is TGTGCCACCAGTCCCGGACAGTTGCGTGGCTACACCTTC. It translates to CATSPGQLRGYTF.

V and J are TRBV6-5 and TRBJ2-7, with a tentative D call TRBD1 (5 bases). Between the trimmed V and J ends, which lost 0 bases and 1 base, there was a span of 13 bases. This CDR3 is built from 16 residues. The germline V gene encodes CDR1 MNHEY and CDR2 SVGAGI. The CDR3 DNA sequence: TGTGCCAGCAGTTACTCGTTTACAGGCCAATCCTACGAGCAGTACTTC. This sequence encodes CASSYSFTGQSYEQYF.

The gene calls are TRBV19 and TRBJ1-1; 7 bases line up with TRBD1. The CDR3 spans 18 residues. Per the germline V gene, CDR1 is LNHDA and CDR2 is SQIVND (reference sequence). V shed 5 bases and J 1 base; nucleotides not matched to a gene: 16. The CDR3 DNA follows: TGTGCCAGTAGTGGAGACAGGGTGAGAGGGGAGAGGAACACTGAAGCTTTCTTT. It yields the protein CASSGDRVRGERNTEAFF.

The chain joins TRBV2 to TRBJ1-5; D unclear. The V end lost 2 bases, the J end lost 3 bases, and 11 bases lay between the germline ends. Germline lookup yields CDR1 SNHLY and CDR2 FYNNEI. The CDR3 totals 15 residues. CDR3 in amino acids: CASSESGLLNQPQHF. The DNA for the CDR3 is TGTGCCAGCAGTGAATCCGGGCTTCTCAATCAGCCCCAGCATTTT.

The gene calls are TRBV3-1 (or the pseudogene TRBV3-2) and TRBJ1-2; D is undetermined. Trimming left V 4 bases short and J 5 bases short, with 17 bases between. The CDR3 has 15 amino acids. Germline V gene data show CDR1 as LGHDT and CDR2 as YNNKEL (reference sequence). CDR3 nucleotides: TGTGCCAGCAGCCTGACCTTGGGCGGAAAATATGGCTACACCTTC. This codes for CASSLTLGGKYGYTF.

The V gene is TRBV5-4, the J gene TRBJ2-7; maybe TRBD1 (6 bases). Germline CDR1 reads SGHNT; CDR2 reads YYREEE (reference sequence). V lost 4 bases, J lost 6 bases, and 11 bases lay in between. This CDR3 region has 12 residues. CDR3 residues: CASSPNRAEQYF. In nucleotides, the CDR3 is TGTGCCAGCAGCCCCAACAGGGCCGAGCAGTACTTC.

This chain uses TRBV7-4 with TRBJ1-2, with D possibly TRBD1 on 5 matching bases. CDR3 length: 14 residues. With 4 bases removed from V and 0 bases from J, the gap between germline ends came to 9 bases. Germline CDR1 is SGHVT and CDR2 is SQSDAQ. This CDR3 is CASSCYRSNYGYTF. DNA of the CDR3: TGTGCCAGCAGCTGCTACAGGTCTAACTATGGCTACACCTTC.

The chain carries TRBV4-2 and TRBJ1-2, with D hard to call. This CDR3 is built from 16 residues. V gave up 0 bases and J gave up 5 bases, with 16 bases separating them. Germline CDR1 and CDR2: LGHNA and YNFKEQ. Here the CDR3 DNA reads TGTGCCAGCAGCCAAGACGCATCAGGAGTACGGTATGGCTACACCTTC. It encodes CASSQDASGVRYGYTF.

J is TRBJ1-2 and V is TRBV6-1; D is uncertain. The CDR3 runs 14 residues. V was pared by 5 bases and J by 3 bases, with 13 bases between. The germline gives CDR1 MNHNS, CDR2 SASEGT. CDR3 protein: CASSSTGLDYGYTF. As DNA, the CDR3 is TGTGCCAGCAGTTCGACGGGATTAGACTATGGCTACACCTTC.

The V call is TRBV6-2 or TRBV6-3, the J call TRBJ1-1; D is ambiguous. Germline V gene lookup returns CDR1 MNHEY and CDR2 SVGEGT. The CDR3 runs to 14 residues. Trimming pared 5 bases from V and 1 base from J, leaving 11 bases between. The CDR3 nucleotides are TGTGCCAGCAGTCCCTACCAGGAGAACACTGAAGCTTTCTTT. Encoded protein: CASSPYQENTEAFF.

The genes are TRBV9 and TRBJ2-2, with TRBD2 identical over 12 bases. V dropped 2 bases and J dropped 4; count of bases not matched to a gene: 3. This CDR3 has 16 amino acids. From germline, CDR1 is SGDLS and CDR2 YYNGEE. Here the CDR3 DNA reads TGTGCCAGCAGCGTGACTAGCGGGGGTCTCACCGGGGAGCTGTTTTTT. Protein product: CASSVTSGGLTGELFF. Variable domain in full (rest from reference TRBV9 and TRBJ2-2): DSGVTQTPKHLITATGQRVTLRCSPRSGDLSVYWYQQSLDQGLQFLIQYYNGEERAKGNILERFSAQQFPDLHSELNLSSLELGDSALYFCASSVTSGGLTGELFFGEGSRLTVL.

The rearrangement links TRBV27 to TRBJ2-7; a weak D match, TRBD1 (5 bases). Trimming took off 3 bases at V and 2 bases at J, with 14 bases between the two ends. CDR3 size: 15 residues. The germline V gene has CDR1 MNHEY and CDR2 SMNVEV (reference sequence). CDR3 protein: CASSLVVGAAYEQYF. The CDR3 bases are TGTGCCAGCAGTTTGGTGGTAGGGGCAGCCTACGAGCAGTACTTC.